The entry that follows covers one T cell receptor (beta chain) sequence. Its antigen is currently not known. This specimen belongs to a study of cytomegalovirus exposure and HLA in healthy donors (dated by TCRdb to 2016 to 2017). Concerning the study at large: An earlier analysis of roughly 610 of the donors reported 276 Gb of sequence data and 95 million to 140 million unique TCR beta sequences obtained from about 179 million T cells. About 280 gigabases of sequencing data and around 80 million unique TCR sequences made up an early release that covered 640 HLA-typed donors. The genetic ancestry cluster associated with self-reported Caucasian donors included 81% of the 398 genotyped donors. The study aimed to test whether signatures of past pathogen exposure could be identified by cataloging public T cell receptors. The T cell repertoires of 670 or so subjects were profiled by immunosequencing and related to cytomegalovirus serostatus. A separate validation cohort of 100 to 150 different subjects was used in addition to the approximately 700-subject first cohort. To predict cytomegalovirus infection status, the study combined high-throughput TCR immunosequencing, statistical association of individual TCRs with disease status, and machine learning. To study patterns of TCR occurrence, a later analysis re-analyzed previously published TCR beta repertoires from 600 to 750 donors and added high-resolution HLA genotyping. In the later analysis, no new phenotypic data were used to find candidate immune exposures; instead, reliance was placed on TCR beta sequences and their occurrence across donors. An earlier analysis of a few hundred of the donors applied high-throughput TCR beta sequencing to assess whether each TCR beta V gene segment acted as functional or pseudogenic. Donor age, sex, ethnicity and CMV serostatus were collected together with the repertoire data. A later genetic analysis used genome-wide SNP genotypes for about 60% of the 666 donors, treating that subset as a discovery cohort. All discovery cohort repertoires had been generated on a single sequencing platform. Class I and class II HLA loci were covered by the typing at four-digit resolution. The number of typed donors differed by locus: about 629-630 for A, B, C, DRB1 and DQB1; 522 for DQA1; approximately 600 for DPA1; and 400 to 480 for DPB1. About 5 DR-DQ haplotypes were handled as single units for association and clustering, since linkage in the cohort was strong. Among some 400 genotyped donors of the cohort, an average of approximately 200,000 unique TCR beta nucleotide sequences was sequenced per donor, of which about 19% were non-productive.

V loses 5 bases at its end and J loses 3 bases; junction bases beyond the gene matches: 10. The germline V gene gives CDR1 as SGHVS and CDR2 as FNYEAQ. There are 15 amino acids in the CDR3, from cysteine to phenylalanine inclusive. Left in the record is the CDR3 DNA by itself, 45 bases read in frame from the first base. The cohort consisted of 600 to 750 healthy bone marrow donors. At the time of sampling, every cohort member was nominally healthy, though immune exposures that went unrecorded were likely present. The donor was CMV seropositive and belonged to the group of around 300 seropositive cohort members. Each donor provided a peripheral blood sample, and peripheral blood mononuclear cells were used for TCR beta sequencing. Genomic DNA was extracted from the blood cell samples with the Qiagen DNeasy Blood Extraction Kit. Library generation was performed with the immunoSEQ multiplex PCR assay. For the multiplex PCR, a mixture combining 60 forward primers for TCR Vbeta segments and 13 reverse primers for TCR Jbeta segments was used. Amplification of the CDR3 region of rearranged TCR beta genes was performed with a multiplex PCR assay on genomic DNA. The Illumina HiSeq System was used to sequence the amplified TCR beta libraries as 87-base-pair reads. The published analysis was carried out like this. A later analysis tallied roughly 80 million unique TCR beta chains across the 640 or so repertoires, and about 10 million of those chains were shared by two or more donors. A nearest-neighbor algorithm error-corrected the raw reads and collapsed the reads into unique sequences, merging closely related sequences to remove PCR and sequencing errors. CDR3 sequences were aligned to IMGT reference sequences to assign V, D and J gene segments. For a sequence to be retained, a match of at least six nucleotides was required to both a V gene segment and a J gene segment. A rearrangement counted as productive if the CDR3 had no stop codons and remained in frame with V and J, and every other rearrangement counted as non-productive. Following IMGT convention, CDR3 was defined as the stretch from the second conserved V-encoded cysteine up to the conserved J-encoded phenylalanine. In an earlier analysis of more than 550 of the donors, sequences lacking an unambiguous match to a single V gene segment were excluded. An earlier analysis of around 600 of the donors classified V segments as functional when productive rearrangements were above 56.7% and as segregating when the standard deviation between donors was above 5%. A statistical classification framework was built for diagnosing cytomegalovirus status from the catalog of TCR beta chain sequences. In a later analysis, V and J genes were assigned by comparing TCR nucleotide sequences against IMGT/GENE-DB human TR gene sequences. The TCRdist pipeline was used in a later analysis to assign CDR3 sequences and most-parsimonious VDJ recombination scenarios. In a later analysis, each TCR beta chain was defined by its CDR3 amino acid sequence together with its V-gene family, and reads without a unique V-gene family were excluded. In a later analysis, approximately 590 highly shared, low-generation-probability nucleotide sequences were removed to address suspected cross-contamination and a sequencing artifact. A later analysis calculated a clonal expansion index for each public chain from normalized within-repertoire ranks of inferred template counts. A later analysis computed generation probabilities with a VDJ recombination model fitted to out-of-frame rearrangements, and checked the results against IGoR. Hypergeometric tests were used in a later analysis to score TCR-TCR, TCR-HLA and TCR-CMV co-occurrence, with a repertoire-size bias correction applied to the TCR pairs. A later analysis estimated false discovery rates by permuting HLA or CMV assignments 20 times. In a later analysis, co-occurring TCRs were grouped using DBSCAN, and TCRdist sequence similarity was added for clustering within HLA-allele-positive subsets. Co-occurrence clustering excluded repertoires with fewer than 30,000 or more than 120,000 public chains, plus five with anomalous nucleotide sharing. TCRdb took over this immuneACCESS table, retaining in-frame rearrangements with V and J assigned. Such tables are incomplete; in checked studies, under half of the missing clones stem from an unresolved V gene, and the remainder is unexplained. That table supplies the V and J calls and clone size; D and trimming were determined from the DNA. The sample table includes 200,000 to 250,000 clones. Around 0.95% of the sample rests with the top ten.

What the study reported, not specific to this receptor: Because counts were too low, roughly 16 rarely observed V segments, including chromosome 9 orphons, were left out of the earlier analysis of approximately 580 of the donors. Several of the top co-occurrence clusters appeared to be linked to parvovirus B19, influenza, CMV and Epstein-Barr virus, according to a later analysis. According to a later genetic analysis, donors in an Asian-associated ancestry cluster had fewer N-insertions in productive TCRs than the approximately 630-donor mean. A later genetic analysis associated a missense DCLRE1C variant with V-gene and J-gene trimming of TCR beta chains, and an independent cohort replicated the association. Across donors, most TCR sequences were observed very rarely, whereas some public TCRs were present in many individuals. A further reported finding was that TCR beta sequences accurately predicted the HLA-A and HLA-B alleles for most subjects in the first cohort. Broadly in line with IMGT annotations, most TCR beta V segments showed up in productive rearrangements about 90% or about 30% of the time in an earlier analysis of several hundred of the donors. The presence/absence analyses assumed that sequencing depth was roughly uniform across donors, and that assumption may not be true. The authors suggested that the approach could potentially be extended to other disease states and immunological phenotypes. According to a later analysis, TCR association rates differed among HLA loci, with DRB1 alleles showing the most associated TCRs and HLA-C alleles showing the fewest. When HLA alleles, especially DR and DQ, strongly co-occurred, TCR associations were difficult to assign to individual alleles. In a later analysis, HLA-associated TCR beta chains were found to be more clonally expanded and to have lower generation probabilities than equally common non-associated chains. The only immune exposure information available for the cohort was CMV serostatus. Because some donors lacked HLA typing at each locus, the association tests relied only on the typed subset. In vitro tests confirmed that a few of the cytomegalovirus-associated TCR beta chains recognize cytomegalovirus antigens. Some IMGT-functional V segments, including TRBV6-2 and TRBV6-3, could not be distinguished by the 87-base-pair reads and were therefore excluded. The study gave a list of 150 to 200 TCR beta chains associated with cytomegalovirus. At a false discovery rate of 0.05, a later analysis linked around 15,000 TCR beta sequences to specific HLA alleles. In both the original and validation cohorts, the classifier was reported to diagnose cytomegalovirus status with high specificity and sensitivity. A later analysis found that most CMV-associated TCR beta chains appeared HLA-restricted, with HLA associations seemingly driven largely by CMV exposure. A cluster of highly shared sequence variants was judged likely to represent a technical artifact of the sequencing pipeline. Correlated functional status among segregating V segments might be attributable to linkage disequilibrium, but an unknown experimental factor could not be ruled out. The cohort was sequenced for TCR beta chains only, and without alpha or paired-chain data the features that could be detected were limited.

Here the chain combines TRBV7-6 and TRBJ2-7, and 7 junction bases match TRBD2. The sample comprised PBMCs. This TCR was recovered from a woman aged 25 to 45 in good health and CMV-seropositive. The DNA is TGTGCCAGCAGCCCCGGGATCGGGGGGAGCTACGAGCAGTACTTC. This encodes CASSPGIGGSYEQYF.